This TCR beta chain appears in the sequencing data of a study of cytomegalovirus exposure and HLA in healthy donors. Study-wide points: CMV serostatus alone was available as immune exposure information. The Asian-associated ancestry cluster reportedly had fewer N-insertions than the approximately 610-donor mean in a later analysis. The investigators catalogued 164 TCR beta chains as cytomegalovirus-associated. Previous analysis showed most TCR beta V segments were productive about 87% or about 30% of the time.

The CDR3 has 18 residues. Trimming left V 2 bases short and J 3 bases short, with 18 bases between. Per the germline V gene, CDR1 is SGHNT and CDR2 is YYREEE (reference sequence). Comments on this clone: As yet, its antigen is unknown.

Primers: 60 Vbeta forward and 13 Jbeta reverse. TCRdb's copy holds only in-frame clones and misses some; the assay was immunoSEQ multiplex PCR. The data contain about 190,000 clones, around three quarters of them singletons. The TCR sequence derives from a woman in her 30s in good health and CMV-seropositive. V is TRBV5-4 and J is TRBJ2-6; TRBD1 is a possible D gene (6 bases). What was sequenced was PBMCs. The CDR3 nucleotides read TGTGCCAGCAGCTTCCCCCGGACAGCTGGTGATGGGGCCAACGTCCTGACTTTC. Translating gives CASSFPRTAGDGANVLTF.